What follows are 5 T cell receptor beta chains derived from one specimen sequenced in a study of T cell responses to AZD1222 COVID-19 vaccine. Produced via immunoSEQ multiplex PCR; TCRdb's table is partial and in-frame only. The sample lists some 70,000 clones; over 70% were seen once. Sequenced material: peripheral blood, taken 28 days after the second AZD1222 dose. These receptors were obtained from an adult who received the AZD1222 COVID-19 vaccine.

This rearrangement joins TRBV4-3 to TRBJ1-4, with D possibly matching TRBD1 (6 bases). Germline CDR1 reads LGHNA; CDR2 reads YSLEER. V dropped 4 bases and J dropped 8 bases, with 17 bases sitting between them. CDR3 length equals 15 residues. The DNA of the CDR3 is TGCGCCAGCAGCCTAGACACAGGGAGAGGAGAAAAACTGTTTTTT. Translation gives CASSLDTGRGEKLFF.

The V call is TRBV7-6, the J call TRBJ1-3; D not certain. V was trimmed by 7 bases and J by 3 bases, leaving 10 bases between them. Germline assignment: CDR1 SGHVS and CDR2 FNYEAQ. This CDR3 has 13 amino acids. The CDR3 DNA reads TGTGCCAGCATTGCTTTAAGTGGAAACACCATATATTTT. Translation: CASIALSGNTIYF.

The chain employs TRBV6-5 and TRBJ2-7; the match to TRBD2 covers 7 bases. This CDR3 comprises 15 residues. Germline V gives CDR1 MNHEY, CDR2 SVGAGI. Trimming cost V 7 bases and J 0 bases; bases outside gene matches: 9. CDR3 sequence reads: CASNRIAGNSYEQYF. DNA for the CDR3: TGTGCCAGCAATAGAATAGCGGGCAACTCCTACGAGCAGTACTTC.

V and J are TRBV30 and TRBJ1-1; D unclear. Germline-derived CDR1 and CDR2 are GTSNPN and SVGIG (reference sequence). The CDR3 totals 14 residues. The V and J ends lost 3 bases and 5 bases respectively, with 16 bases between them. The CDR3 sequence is CAWSLTGGYTEAFF. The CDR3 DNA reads TGTGCCTGGAGCCTAACGGGTGGATATACTGAAGCTTTCTTT.

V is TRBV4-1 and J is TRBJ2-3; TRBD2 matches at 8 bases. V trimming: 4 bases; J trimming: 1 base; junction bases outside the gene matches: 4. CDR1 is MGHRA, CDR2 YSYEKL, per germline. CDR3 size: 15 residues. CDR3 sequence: CASSPGGRGTDTQYF. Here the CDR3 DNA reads TGCGCCAGCAGCCCGGGGGGGCGTGGCACAGATACGCAGTATTTT.